This T cell receptor beta chain derives from a study of metastatic and nonmetastatic thyroid tumors (dated by TCRdb to 2019 to 2021). About the study as a whole: Repertoires were compared across peripheral blood and tumor or nodule tissue samples from malignant and benign thyroid patients. Overall results and qualifications from the work: In both blood and tumor samples, TCR beta diversity was reported to be significantly higher in malignant tumors than in benign nodules.

The V end gives up 0 bases and the J end 7 bases, leaving 12 bases in the junction not matched to a gene. CDR1 and CDR2 are read off the germline V gene as LGHNA and YNFKEQ. The CDR3 measures 17 amino acids from cysteine to phenylalanine. The kept DNA is CDR3 alone, 51 bases in frame from the first base. Library preparation used PCR. Sequencer: Illumina HiSeq 4000. High-throughput sequencing was used to profile the TCR beta-chain CDR3 region of each patient. The authors processed their data as follows. Drawing on CDR3 differences between clinicopathological groups, the researchers built a classifier meant to tell apart patients with distant-metastatic papillary thyroid cancer. The Shannon index was used to measure repertoire diversity, and the Morisita-Horn index was used to measure how similar tumor and blood repertoires were. TCRdb itself trimmed the public reads at Q25 with fastp, ran MiXCR and retained productive beta chains. These V and J calls are TCRdb output, not the study's own analysis. The sample table records around 50,000 clones; 25% to 30% of these occur just once. In total, the top ten clones hold approximately 16% of the sample.

This clone was seen many times. Its antigen specificity is not known. No clone much larger than this one lies a single base away; base qualities are absent. Before undergoing thyroid surgery, none of the patients had been given any kind of treatment. Patient clinical samples collected from about 2012 to 2019 were retrospectively analysed using T-cell receptor beta sequencing. The specimen was blood. The sequence is built from TRBV4-2 and TRBJ2-1, with 7 junctional bases fitting TRBD1. The sequence was obtained from a female donor with papillary thyroid cancer or a benign thyroid nodule (not recorded which). Some clones in this sample may be carry-over from other donors' samples. The CDR3 corresponds to CASSQDVIGGGLNEQFF. The DNA sequence is TGTGCCAGCAGCCAAGACGTTATAGGGGGCGGATTAAATGAGCAGTTCTTC.